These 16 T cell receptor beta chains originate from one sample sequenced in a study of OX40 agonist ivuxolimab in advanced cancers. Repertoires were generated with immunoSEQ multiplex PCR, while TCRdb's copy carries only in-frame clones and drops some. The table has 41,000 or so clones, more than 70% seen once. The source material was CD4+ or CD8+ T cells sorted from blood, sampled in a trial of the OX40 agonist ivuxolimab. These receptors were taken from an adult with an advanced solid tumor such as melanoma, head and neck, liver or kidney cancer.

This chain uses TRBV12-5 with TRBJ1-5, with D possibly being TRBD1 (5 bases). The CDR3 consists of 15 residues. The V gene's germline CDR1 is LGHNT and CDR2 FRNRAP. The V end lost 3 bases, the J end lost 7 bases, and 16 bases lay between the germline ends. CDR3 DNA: TGTGCTAGTGGTTTTGGTACGATGGGGGACCAGCCCCAGCATTTT. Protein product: CASGFGTMGDQPQHF.

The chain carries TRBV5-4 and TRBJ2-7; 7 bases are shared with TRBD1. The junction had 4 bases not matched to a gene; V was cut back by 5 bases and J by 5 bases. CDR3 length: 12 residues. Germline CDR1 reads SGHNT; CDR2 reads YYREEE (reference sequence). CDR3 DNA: TGTGCCAGCAGACGTACAGGGGACGAGCAGTACTTC. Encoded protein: CASRRTGDEQYF.

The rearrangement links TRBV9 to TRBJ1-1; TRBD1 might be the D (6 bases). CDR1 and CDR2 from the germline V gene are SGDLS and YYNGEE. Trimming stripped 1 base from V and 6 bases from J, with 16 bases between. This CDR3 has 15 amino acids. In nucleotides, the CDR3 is TGTGCCAGCAGCGTATTAAATTCACGGACAGCTGAAGCTTTCTTT. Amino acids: CASSVLNSRTAEAFF.

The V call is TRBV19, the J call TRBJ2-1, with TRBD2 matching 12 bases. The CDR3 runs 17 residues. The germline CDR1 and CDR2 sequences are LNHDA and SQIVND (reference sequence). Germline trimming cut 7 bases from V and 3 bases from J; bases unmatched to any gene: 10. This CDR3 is CASTPTSGSYYYNEQFF. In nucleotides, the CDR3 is TGTGCCAGTACCCCGACTAGCGGGAGCTACTACTACAATGAGCAGTTCTTC.

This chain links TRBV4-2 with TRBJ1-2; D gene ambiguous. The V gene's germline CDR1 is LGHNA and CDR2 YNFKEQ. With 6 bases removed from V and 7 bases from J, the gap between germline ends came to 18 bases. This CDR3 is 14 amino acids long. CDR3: CASRDRGGIFGYTF. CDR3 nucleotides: TGTGCCAGCAGAGATCGTGGAGGGATCTTTGGCTACACCTTC.

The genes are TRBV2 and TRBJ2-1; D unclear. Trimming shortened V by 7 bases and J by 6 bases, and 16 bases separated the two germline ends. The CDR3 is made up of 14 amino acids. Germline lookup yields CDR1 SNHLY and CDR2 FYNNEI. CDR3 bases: TGTGCCAGCAAGAGAGGTGCCACCGGCAATGAGCAGTTCTTC. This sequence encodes CASKRGATGNEQFF.

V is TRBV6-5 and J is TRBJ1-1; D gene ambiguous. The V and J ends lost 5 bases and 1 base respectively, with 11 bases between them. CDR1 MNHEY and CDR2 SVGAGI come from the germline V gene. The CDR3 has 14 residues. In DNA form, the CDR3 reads TGTGCCAGCAGTCAAACGGGGAGGAACACTGAAGCTTTCTTT. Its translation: CASSQTGRNTEAFF.

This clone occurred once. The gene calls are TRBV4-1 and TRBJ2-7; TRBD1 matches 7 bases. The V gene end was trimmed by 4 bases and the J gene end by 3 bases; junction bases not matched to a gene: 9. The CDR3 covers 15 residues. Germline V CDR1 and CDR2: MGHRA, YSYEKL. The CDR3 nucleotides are TGCGCCAGCAGCCGATGGGACAGCAGAAACTACGAGCAGTACTTC. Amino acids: CASSRWDSRNYEQYF.

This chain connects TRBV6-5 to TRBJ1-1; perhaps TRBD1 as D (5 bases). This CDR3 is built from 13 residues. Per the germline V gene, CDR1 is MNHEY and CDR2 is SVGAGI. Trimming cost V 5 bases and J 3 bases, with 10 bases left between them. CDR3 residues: CASSVWGDTEAFF. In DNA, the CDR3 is TGTGCCAGCAGTGTCTGGGGGGACACTGAAGCTTTCTTT.

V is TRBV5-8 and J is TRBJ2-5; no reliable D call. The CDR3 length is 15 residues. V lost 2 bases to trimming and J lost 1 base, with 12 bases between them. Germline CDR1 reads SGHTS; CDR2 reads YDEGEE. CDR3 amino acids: CASSFLRSFQETQYF. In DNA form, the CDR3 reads TGTGCCAGCAGCTTCCTTCGCAGCTTCCAAGAGACCCAGTACTTC.

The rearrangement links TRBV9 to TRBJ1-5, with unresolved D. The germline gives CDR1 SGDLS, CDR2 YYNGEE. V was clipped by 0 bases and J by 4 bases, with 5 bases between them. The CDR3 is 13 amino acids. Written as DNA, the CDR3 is TGTGCCAGCAGCGTAGCGGGGAATCAGCCCCAGCATTTT. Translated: CASSVAGNQPQHF.

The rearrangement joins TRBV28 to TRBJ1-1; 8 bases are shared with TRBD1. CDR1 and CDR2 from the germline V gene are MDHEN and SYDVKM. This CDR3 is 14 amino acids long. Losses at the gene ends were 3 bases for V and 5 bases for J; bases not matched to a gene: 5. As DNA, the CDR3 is TGTGCCAGCAGTTTGTGGACAGGGCGAACTGAAGCTTTCTTT. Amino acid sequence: CASSLWTGRTEAFF.

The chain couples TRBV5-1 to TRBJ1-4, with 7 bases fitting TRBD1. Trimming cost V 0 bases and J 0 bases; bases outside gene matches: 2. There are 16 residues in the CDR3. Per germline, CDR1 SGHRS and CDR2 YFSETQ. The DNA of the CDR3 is TGCGCCAGCAGCTTGGGACAGGGCACAACTAATGAAAAACTGTTTTTT. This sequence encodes CASSLGQGTTNEKLFF.

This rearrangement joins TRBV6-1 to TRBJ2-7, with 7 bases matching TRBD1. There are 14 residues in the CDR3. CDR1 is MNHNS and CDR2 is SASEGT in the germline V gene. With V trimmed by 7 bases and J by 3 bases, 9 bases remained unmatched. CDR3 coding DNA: TGTGCCAGCAACAGGAGACAGGGCCTCTACGAGCAGTACTTC. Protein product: CASNRRQGLYEQYF.

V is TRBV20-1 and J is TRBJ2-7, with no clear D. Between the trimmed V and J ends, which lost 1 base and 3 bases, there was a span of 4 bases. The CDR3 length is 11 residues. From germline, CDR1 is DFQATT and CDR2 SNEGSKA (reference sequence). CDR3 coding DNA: TGCAGTGCTAGAGGACACTACGAGCAGTACTTC. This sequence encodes CSARGHYEQYF.

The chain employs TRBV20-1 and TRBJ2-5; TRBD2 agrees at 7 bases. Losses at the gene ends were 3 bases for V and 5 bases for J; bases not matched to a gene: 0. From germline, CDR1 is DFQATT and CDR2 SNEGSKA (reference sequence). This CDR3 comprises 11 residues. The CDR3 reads CSARGGETQYF. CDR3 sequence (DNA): TGCAGTGCTAGGGGGGGGGAGACCCAGTACTTC.